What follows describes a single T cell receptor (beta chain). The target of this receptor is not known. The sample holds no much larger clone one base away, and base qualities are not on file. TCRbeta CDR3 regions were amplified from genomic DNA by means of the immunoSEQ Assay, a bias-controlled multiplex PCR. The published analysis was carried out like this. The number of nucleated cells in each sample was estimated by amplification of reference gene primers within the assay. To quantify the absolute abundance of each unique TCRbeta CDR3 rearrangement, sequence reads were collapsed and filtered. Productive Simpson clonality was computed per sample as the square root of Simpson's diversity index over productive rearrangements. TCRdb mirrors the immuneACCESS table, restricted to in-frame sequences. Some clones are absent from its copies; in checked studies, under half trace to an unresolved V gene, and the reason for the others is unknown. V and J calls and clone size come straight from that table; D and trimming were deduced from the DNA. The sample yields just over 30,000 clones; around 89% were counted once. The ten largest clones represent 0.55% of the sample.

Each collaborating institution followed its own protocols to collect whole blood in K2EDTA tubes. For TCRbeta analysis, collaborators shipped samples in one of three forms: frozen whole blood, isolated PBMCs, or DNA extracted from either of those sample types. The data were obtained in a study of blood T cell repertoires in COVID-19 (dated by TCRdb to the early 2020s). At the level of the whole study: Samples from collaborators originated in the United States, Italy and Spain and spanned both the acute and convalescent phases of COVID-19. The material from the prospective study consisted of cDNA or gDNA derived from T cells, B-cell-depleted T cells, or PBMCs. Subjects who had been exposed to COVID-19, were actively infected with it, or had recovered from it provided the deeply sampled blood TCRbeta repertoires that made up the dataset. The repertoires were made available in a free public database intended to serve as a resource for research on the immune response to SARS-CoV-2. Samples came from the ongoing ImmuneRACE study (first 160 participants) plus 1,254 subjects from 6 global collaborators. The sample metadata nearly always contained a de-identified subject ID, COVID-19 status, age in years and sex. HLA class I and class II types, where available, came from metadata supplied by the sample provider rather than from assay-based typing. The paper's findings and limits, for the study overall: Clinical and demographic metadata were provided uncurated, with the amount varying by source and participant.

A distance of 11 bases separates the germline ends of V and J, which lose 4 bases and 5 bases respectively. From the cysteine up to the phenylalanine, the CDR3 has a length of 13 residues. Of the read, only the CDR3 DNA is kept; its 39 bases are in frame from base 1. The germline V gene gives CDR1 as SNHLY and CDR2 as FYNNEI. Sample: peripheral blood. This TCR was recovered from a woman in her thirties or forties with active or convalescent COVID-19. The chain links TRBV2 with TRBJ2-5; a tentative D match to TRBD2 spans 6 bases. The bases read TGTGCCAGCAGTGTCGGGAGAGTGGAGACCCAGTACTTC. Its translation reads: CASSVGRVETQYF.